The next 31 T cell receptor beta chains were all read from a single sample in a study of T cell responses to AZD1222 COVID-19 vaccine. Profiling relied on immunoSEQ multiplex PCR, and the TCRdb table lists in-frame clones only, not all of them. This sample yields roughly 160,000 clones, of which roughly 90% are seen a single time; 4% to 4.5% belongs to the top ten. The source was peripheral blood, collected 28 days after the second AZD1222 dose. The receptors come from an adult who received the AZD1222 COVID-19 vaccine.

V gene TRBV29-1 combines with J gene TRBJ2-7; tentatively, D is TRBD1 or TRBD2 (5 bases each). Germline CDR1 reads SQVTM; CDR2 reads ANQGSEA. V lost 6 bases to trimming and J lost 2 bases, with 26 bases between them. This CDR3 contains 17 residues. CDR3 residues: CSVSLRGKGNPAYEQYF. The CDR3 nucleotides are TGCAGCGTGTCCCTGAGGGGTAAGGGGAATCCCGCCTACGAGCAGTACTTC.

The gene calls are TRBV7-6 and TRBJ2-7; 7 bases agree with TRBD1. V dropped 1 base and J dropped 4; count of bases not matched to a gene: 10. CDR1 is SGHVS, CDR2 FNYEAQ, per germline. This CDR3 spans 16 amino acids. The CDR3 bases are TGTGCCAGCAGCTTAGGCCAGTCCGGGACAGCTTACGAGCAGTACTTC. It translates to CASSLGQSGTAYEQYF.

The J gene is TRBJ2-1, the V gene TRBV6-5; possibly TRBD1 for D (5 bases). CDR3 length equals 13 residues. Trimming pared 6 bases from V and 15 bases from J, leaving 21 bases between. Germline loops: CDR1 MNHEY, CDR2 SVGAGI. The CDR3 DNA sequence: TGTGCCAGCAGCACTACTTCGCTGGAAAGGGGGTTCTTC. This gives the protein CASSTTSLERGFF.

This chain connects TRBV30 to TRBJ1-2; D is unclear. Trimming took off 0 bases at V and 6 bases at J, with 14 bases between the two ends. Germline V gene data show CDR1 as GTSNPN and CDR2 as SVGIG (reference sequence). The CDR3 sequence is 14 residues long. The CDR3 reads CAWSVVHTTDGYTF. DNA for the CDR3: TGTGCCTGGAGTGTAGTTCATACCACGGATGGCTACACCTTC. Together with reference TRBV30 and TRBJ1-2, the CDR3 gives the full variable domain: SQTIHQWPATLVQPVGSPLSLECTVEGTSNPNLYWYRQAAGRGLQLLFYSVGIGQISSEVPQNLSASRPQDRQFILSSKKLLLSDSGFYLCAWSVVHTTDGYTFGSGTRLTVV.

The rearrangement joins TRBV4-3 to TRBJ1-1; D gene uncertain. The CDR3 sequence is 15 residues long. Trimming removed 3 bases from V and 3 bases from J, with 14 bases in between. In germline, CDR1 is LGHNA, CDR2 YSLEER. The CDR3 region is CASSQIQLSDTEAFF. CDR3 nucleotide sequence: TGCGCCAGCAGCCAGATACAGCTCTCGGACACTGAAGCTTTCTTT.

The chain joins TRBV12-3 or TRBV12-4 to TRBJ1-6; no clear D gene. V dropped 3 bases and J dropped 13 bases, with 13 bases sitting between them. The CDR3 covers 13 residues. The DNA of the CDR3 is TGTGCCAGCAGTTTTGAGATCGCGGGCCCCCTCCACTTT. Translating it yields CASSFEIAGPLHF.

The sample holds a few counts of this clone. The chain is built from TRBV7-8 and TRBJ1-4; D not certain. Germline values: CDR1 SGHVS, CDR2 FQNEAQ. V lost 2 bases to trimming and J lost 8 bases, with 18 bases between them. The CDR3 is made up of 16 amino acids. The CDR3 sequence is CASSLQNRVGSEKLFF. The CDR3 DNA reads as TGTGCCAGCAGCTTACAAAATAGGGTAGGGAGCGAAAAACTGTTTTTT.

The genes are TRBV11-3 and TRBJ1-1; 7 nucleotides agree with TRBD1. The V gene's germline CDR1 is SGHNT and CDR2 YENEEA. Unmatched junction bases numbered 3, after V lost 5 bases and J lost 0 bases. This CDR3 spans 14 amino acids. The CDR3 loop is CASSLTGVNTEAFF. Written as DNA, the CDR3 is TGTGCCAGCAGCCTCACAGGGGTGAACACTGAAGCTTTCTTT.

The chain couples TRBV5-1 to TRBJ2-7, with TRBD1 identical over 9 bases. Germline values: CDR1 SGHRS, CDR2 YFSETQ. V gave up 3 bases and J gave up 4 bases; unmatched junction bases: 11. The CDR3 has 16 residues. The CDR3 protein is CASSSGQGRVGYEQYF. The CDR3, as DNA: TGCGCCAGCAGCTCTGGACAGGGGCGTGTGGGATACGAGCAGTACTTC.

The CDR3 spells CASSVGLGAGYGYTF. The CDR3 nucleotides read TGTGCCAGCAGCGTAGGACTGGGGGCGGGGTATGGCTACACCTTC. V usage is TRBV9 and J usage is TRBJ1-2, with a tentative D call TRBD1 (6 bases). Trimming took off 0 bases at V and 5 bases at J, with 14 bases between the two ends. This CDR3 contains 15 residues. Germline V gene lookup returns CDR1 SGDLS and CDR2 YYNGEE.

The J gene is TRBJ2-4, the V gene TRBV29-1; D perhaps matches TRBD1 (6 bases). Trimming removed 6 bases from V and 0 bases from J, with 9 bases in between. The CDR3 runs 13 residues. Germline-derived CDR1 and CDR2 are SQVTM and ANQGSEA. CDR3 loop: CSVGHSAKNIQYF. CDR3 sequence (DNA): TGCAGCGTGGGACATTCAGCCAAAAACATTCAGTACTTC. Variable domain in full (rest from reference TRBV29-1 and TRBJ2-4): SAVISQKPSRDICQRGTSLTIQCQVDSQVTMMFWYRQQPGQSLTLIATANQGSEATYESGFVIDKFPISRPNLTFSTLTVSNMSPEDSSIYLCSVGHSAKNIQYFGAGTRLSVL.

The V and J genes are TRBV3-1 (or the pseudogene TRBV3-2) and TRBJ1-2; possible D gene TRBD1, 6 bases. Looked up from germline, CDR1 is LGHDT and CDR2 is YNNKEL (reference sequence). The CDR3 extends over 16 amino acids. V lost 1 base to trimming and J lost 8 bases, with 20 bases between them. The CDR3 here is CASSQGVFTQGGGYTF. The CDR3 DNA reads TGTGCCAGCAGCCAAGGTGTATTTACACAGGGTGGAGGCTACACCTTC.

This clone was counted once. The chain employs TRBV3-1 (or the pseudogene TRBV3-2) and TRBJ2-1; TRBD2 matches at 10 bases. Losses at the gene ends were 1 base for V and 6 bases for J; bases not matched to a gene: 6. The germline gives CDR1 LGHDT, CDR2 YNNKEL (reference sequence). This CDR3 has 16 amino acids. CDR3 coding DNA: TGTGCCAGCAGCCAAGGTTCGTCTAGCGGGGGCAATGAGCAGTTCTTC. Translating gives CASSQGSSSGGNEQFF.

In nucleotides, the CDR3 is TGCGCCAGCAGCCAAGTCCTGCGCTCAAACACTGAAGCTTTCTTT. Translated, it gives CASSQVLRSNTEAFF. The chain employs TRBV4-1 and TRBJ1-1; no firm D call. Germline V gene sequence: CDR1 MGHRA, CDR2 YSYEKL. This CDR3 comprises 15 residues. The V end was cut by 1 base, the J end by 2 bases, with 11 bases between.

This clone was seen just once. V usage is TRBV7-9 and J usage is TRBJ1-2; TRBD1 aligns across 7 bases. Losses at the gene ends were 4 bases for V and 7 bases for J; bases not matched to a gene: 12. Germline V gives CDR1 SEHNR, CDR2 FQNEAQ (reference sequence). The CDR3 runs to 15 residues. The CDR3 region is CASSSTSAGGSGYTF. The CDR3 bases are TGTGCCAGCAGCTCGACATCGGCAGGGGGTAGTGGCTACACCTTC.

The chain carries TRBV6-6 and TRBJ2-7, with D tentatively TRBD1 or TRBD2 (5 bases each). CDR1 is MNHNY and CDR2 is SVGAGI in the germline V gene (reference sequence). V lost 6 bases to trimming and J lost 2 bases, with 8 bases between them. This CDR3 is 12 amino acids long. The CDR3 loop is CASSMGAYEQYF. DNA of the CDR3: TGTGCCAGCAGCATGGGGGCCTACGAGCAGTACTTC.

The V call is TRBV10-2, the J call TRBJ1-3, with 7 bases aligning to TRBD1. The CDR3 totals 15 residues. In germline, CDR1 is WSHSY, CDR2 SAAADI. V was pared by 7 bases and J by 1 base, with 7 bases of the junction left unmatched. The DNA of the CDR3 is TGCGCCAGCACCCACAGGGGTTGGTCTGGAAACACCATATATTTT. Amino acids: CASTHRGWSGNTIYF.

The chain uses TRBV29-1 and TRBJ2-7; D is perhaps TRBD1 or TRBD2 (5 bases each). Germline V gene lookup returns CDR1 SQVTM and CDR2 ANQGSEA. V lost 6 bases and J lost 2, with 17 bases in between. CDR3 size: 14 residues. The CDR3 coding sequence is TGCAGCGTCTTGATCCGGGACGACACCTACGAGCAGTACTTC. Translated, it gives CSVLIRDDTYEQYF.

This clone showed up just once. V and J are TRBV3-1 (or the pseudogene TRBV3-2) and TRBJ1-6; D remains ambiguous. The CDR3 is 14 residues long. Germline V CDR1 and CDR2: LGHDT, YNNKEL (reference sequence). V lost 5 bases to trimming and J lost 11 bases, with 16 bases between them. The CDR3 DNA follows: TGTGCCAGCAGCACGGTCAGTGCGGGGACACCCCTCCACTTT. Protein product: CASSTVSAGTPLHF.

The V and J genes are TRBV11-2 and TRBJ2-2, with unresolved D. The germline CDR1 and CDR2 sequences are SGHAT and FQNNGV. The CDR3 consists of 16 residues. Deletions cut 5 bases from V and 1 base from J, with 14 bases between. In nucleotides, the CDR3 is TGTGCCAGCAGCACCCTCCGCGGAGAGAACACCGGGGAGCTGTTTTTT. Protein: CASSTLRGENTGELFF.

The gene calls are TRBV3-1 (or the pseudogene TRBV3-2) and TRBJ1-3; perhaps TRBD1 as D (5 bases). CDR1 is LGHDT, CDR2 YNNKEL, per germline (reference sequence). The CDR3 loop spans 14 amino acids. V gave up 0 bases and J gave up 4 bases, with 7 bases separating them. The CDR3 region has the DNA TGTGCCAGCAGCCAAGAGGGGACCGGAAACACCATATATTTT. Protein sequence: CASSQEGTGNTIYF.

This clone was found once. V usage is TRBV4-2 and J usage is TRBJ1-5; TRBD1 is a possible D gene (5 bases). The V end lost 1 base, the J end lost 6 bases, and 10 bases lay between the germline ends. The CDR3 runs to 14 residues. The V gene's germline CDR1 is LGHNA and CDR2 YNFKEQ. This CDR3 is CASSQGAQGQPQHF. The CDR3 DNA is TGTGCCAGCAGCCAAGGTGCCCAGGGTCAGCCCCAGCATTTT.

This clone came up once. This chain uses TRBV4-2 with TRBJ1-5, with 10 bases lining up with TRBD1. With 4 bases clipped from V and 5 bases from J, the junction kept 14 bases outside the gene matches. The CDR3 runs 18 residues. Germline CDR1 is LGHNA and CDR2 is YNFKEQ. The CDR3 here is CASSRTGGGLLLDQPQHF. The CDR3 nucleotides read TGTGCCAGCAGCCGGACAGGGGGTGGGCTCCTGCTCGATCAGCCCCAGCATTTT.

The chain combines TRBV2 with TRBJ2-7; no clear D. Germline V CDR1 and CDR2: SNHLY, FYNNEI. V lost 10 bases to trimming and J lost 3 bases, with 16 bases between them. The CDR3 loop spans 13 amino acids. CDR3 nucleotide sequence: TGTGCCATCTCTACGGGCCACAGCTACGAGCAGTACTTC. Protein sequence: CAISTGHSYEQYF.

The rearrangement uses TRBV7-2 and TRBJ1-1; D uncertain. Germline assignment: CDR1 SGHTA and CDR2 FQGNSA. Trimming stripped 1 base from V and 9 bases from J, with 12 bases between. The CDR3 extends over 13 amino acids. This CDR3 reads CASSLVVIGQAFF. In nucleotides, the CDR3 is TGTGCCAGCAGCTTAGTTGTAATAGGGCAAGCTTTCTTT.

The V gene is TRBV23-1, the J gene TRBJ1-1; D perhaps matches TRBD1 (6 bases). TRBV23-1 is annotated as an ORF whose role is uncertain. V lost 7 bases and J lost 4, with 22 bases in between. This CDR3 contains 16 residues. The CDR3 DNA reads TGCGCCAGCACTTACAGGGATAAGATGCGGAGCACTGAAGCTTTCTTT. Amino acids: CASTYRDKMRSTEAFF.

This clone showed up just once. V is TRBV19 and J is TRBJ1-1; 11 nucleotides align to TRBD1. V lost 6 bases and J lost 8; bases outside the gene matches: 11. The germline V gene encodes CDR1 LNHDA and CDR2 SQIVND (reference sequence). This CDR3 spans 15 amino acids. CDR3 DNA sequence: TGTGCCAGTAGGATCGGACAGGGGGCGCGTAAAGAAGCTTTCTTT. Encoded protein: CASRIGQGARKEAFF.

V gene TRBV2 combines with J gene TRBJ1-2, with no clear D. Germline CDR1 reads SNHLY; CDR2 reads FYNNEI. Trimming removed 6 bases from V and 4 bases from J, with 24 bases in between. The length of the CDR3 is 17 residues. CDR3 DNA: TGTGCCAGCAGCGGCACCGGGATCGCCACTATGCGCTATGGCTACACCTTC. Its translation is CASSGTGIATMRYGYTF.

The chain is built from TRBV27 and TRBJ1-1, with 9 positions matching TRBD1. Trimming removed 6 bases from V and 1 base from J; junction bases left unmatched: 9. Per germline, CDR1 MNHEY and CDR2 SMNVEV (reference sequence). The CDR3 has 16 residues. The CDR3 region is CASRHRLQGANTEAFF. CDR3 sequence (DNA): TGTGCCAGCAGACACCGCCTACAGGGGGCGAACACTGAAGCTTTCTTT.

The chain has TRBV4-3 and TRBJ2-7, with 7 bases lining up with TRBD1. The V segment lost 4 bases and the J segment 10 bases; nucleotides outside the gene matches: 10. From germline, CDR1 is LGHNA and CDR2 YSLEER. This CDR3 has 13 residues. The CDR3: CASSRAHGDSQYF. The DNA for the CDR3 is TGCGCCAGCAGCCGGGCTCATGGGGACAGTCAGTACTTC.

This chain connects TRBV13 to TRBJ2-1; unclear D gene. The V and J ends lost 5 bases and 4 bases respectively, with 9 bases between them. Looked up from germline, CDR1 is PRHDT and CDR2 is FYEKMQ (reference sequence). This CDR3 is 13 amino acids long. CDR3 in DNA: TGTGCCAGCAGCATTGGGTTGTACAATGAGCAGTTCTTC. Amino acids: CASSIGLYNEQFF.